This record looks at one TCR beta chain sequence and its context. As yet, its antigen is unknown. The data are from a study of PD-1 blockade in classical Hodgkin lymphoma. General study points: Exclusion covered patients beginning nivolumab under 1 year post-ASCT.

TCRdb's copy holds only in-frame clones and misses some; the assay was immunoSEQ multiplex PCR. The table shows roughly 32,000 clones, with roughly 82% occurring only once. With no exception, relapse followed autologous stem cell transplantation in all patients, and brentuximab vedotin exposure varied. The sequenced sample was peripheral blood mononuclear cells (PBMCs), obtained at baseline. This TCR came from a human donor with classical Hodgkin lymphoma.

The CDR3 DNA is TGTGCCTGGGGGACAGGGGGTCAGCCCCAGCATTTT. Amino acid sequence: CAWGTGGQPQHF. The gene calls are TRBV30 and TRBJ1-5; 11 nucleotides match TRBD1. Trimming cost V 5 bases and J 6 bases; bases outside gene matches: 0. This CDR3 contains 12 residues. Germline CDR1 is GTSNPN and CDR2 is SVGIG (reference sequence).